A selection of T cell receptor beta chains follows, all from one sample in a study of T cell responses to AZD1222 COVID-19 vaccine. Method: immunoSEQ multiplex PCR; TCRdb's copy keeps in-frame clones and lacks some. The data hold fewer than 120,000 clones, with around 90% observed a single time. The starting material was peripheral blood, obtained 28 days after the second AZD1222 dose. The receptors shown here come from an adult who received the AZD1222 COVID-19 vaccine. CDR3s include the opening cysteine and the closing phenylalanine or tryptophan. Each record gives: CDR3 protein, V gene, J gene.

CSVFPGDTSSISTQYF	TRBV29-1	TRBJ2-3
CAWSGIQGKEVLNTEAFF	TRBV30	TRBJ1-1
CASSAGSSGNTIYF	TRBV9	TRBJ1-3
CASSFFSGGTDTQYF	TRBV11-2	TRBJ2-3
CASRRYRGRDGQGSYNEQFF	TRBV4-1	TRBJ2-1
CASSLADRGYGYTF	TRBV5-1	TRBJ1-2
CASSRNRGLSGNTIYF	TRBV11-2	TRBJ1-3
CASSNRVPETQYF	TRBV11-2	TRBJ2-5
CASSRGPSYTQYF	TRBV27	TRBJ2-3
CASSESREFPFF	TRBV10-2	TRBJ2-1
CASSLVRGDSYNEQFF	TRBV11-3	TRBJ2-1
CASSRGSRLAGDWAKETQYF	TRBV3-1/TRBV3-2	TRBJ2-5
CASSSQGGTAVYEQYF	TRBV9	TRBJ2-7
CASSVEFRGDYSNQPQHF	TRBV9	TRBJ1-5
CASSIVMGEGTEAFF	TRBV19	TRBJ1-1
CASSQEGWGYTF	TRBV3-1/TRBV3-2	TRBJ1-2
CASSPQLNQETQYF	TRBV18	TRBJ2-5
CASNLQGPDTQYF	TRBV5-1	TRBJ2-3
CASSQSSAADYNEQFF	TRBV3-1/TRBV3-2	TRBJ2-1
CASSRFRPTNDRVYGYTF	TRBV11-2	TRBJ1-2
CATSIQGNTGELFF	TRBV15	TRBJ2-2
CASSEGGLAGPYEQYF	TRBV2	TRBJ2-7
CASSLARSGYTF	TRBV11-2	TRBJ1-2
CASSPDWAGTDTQYF	TRBV11-2	TRBJ2-3
CSAKVPDTQYF	TRBV20-1	TRBJ2-3
CAWSVRRFLGYGYTF	TRBV30	TRBJ1-2
CASSYQAEKLFF	TRBV7-9	TRBJ1-4
CASSLFSDSGGRQPQHF	TRBV28	TRBJ1-5
CATSDPGEEKLFF	TRBV24-1	TRBJ1-4
CAISGVGAEQYF	TRBV10-3	TRBJ2-7
CASSPNSGAYVEQYF	TRBV18	TRBJ2-7
CASSSRGNTEAFF	TRBV11-3	TRBJ1-1
CASTARSGGAERPQHF	TRBV19	TRBJ1-5
CASSVQTFYGYTF	TRBV2	TRBJ1-2
CASSEDKGYSGNTIYF	TRBV9	TRBJ1-3
CASRTGGGTGELFF	TRBV19	TRBJ2-2
CASSQGDGTATNEKLFF	TRBV4-2	TRBJ1-4
CAGGQGDLYNYGYTF	TRBV13	TRBJ1-2
CASTPTGGSNYGYTF	TRBV19	TRBJ1-2
CASSSRQGSYGYTF	TRBV4-1	TRBJ1-2
CASSQELVRPQHF	TRBV4-1	TRBJ1-5
CASSLVAGTSGSWGTDTQYF	TRBV28	TRBJ2-3
CAISWTGRLTNTGELFF	TRBV10-3	TRBJ2-2
CASSWRPGPLSEAFF	TRBV5-8	TRBJ1-1
CASSLGSKSSYNEQFF	TRBV7-7	TRBJ2-1
CASNPGTGVNSPLHF	TRBV6-5	TRBJ1-6
CASGLGGTANTEAFF	TRBV12-5	TRBJ1-1
CASSYRQNVYGYTF	TRBV3-1/TRBV3-2	TRBJ1-2
CSVSGRINEQYF	TRBV29-1	TRBJ2-7
CASSWRQGAGEAFF	TRBV5-1	TRBJ1-1
CATSGFWTGLNTEAFF	TRBV15	TRBJ1-1
CASSHQLAGGNTGELFF	TRBV7-8	TRBJ2-2
CASSARQDSSGNTIYF	TRBV9	TRBJ1-3
CASSEAGGAGETQYF	TRBV6-1	TRBJ2-5
CAKEGTGRAEAFF	TRBV28	TRBJ1-1
CASRSGTKNTEAFF	TRBV7-9	TRBJ1-1
CASSSGQSYEQYF	TRBV7-9	TRBJ2-7
CASSPPSLTGGPSTYEQYF	TRBV18	TRBJ2-7
CASNGMNTEAFF	TRBV11-3	TRBJ1-1
CASSLGGPMNTEAFF	TRBV19	TRBJ1-1